What follows are 8 T cell receptor beta chains derived from one specimen sequenced in a study of blood T cell repertoires in COVID-19. TCRdb's copy holds only in-frame clones and misses some; the assay was immunoSEQ multiplex PCR. The table has some 200,000 clones, roughly 82% seen once. Sequenced sample: PBMCs or T cells enriched from blood (not recorded which). These receptors all stem from a man aged 35-49 years who had recovered from COVID-19.

The genes are TRBV4-3 and TRBJ2-7; TRBD1 matches 7 bases. With V trimmed by 6 bases and J by 0 bases, 11 bases remained unmatched. The CDR3 spans 16 residues. Germline CDR1 reads LGHNA; CDR2 reads YSLEER. The chain's CDR3 is CASRPDRAVSSYEQYF. The DNA for the CDR3 is TGCGCCAGCAGGCCTGACAGGGCCGTCAGCTCCTACGAGCAGTACTTC.

This clone has more than one count but fewer than ten. The J gene is TRBJ1-6, the V gene TRBV30; D ambiguous. Germline CDR1 GTSNPN, CDR2 SVGIG (reference sequence). There are 13 residues in the CDR3. Trimming stripped 1 base from V and 9 bases from J, with 10 bases between. CDR3 loop: CAWSEAGSSPLHF. DNA of the CDR3: TGTGCCTGGAGTGAGGCGGGTAGTTCACCCCTCCACTTT.

The chain combines TRBV7-3 with TRBJ2-3, with a tentative D call TRBD1 (6 bases). Germline CDR1 and CDR2: SGHTA and FQGTGA. This CDR3 is 14 amino acids long. The ends were cut back, 2 bases at V and 4 bases at J, with 10 bases in the middle. CDR3 residues: CASSLSGQADTQYF. Written as DNA, the CDR3 is TGTGCCAGCAGCTTATCGGGACAAGCAGATACGCAGTATTTT. The whole variable domain, remainder taken from reference TRBV7-3 and TRBJ2-3, is GAGVSQTPSNKVTEKGKYVELRCDPISGHTALYWYRQSLGQGPEFLIYFQGTGAADDSGLPNDRFFAVRPEGSVSTLKIQRTERGDSAVYLCASSLSGQADTQYFGPGTRLTVL.

The chain combines TRBV7-6 with TRBJ1-2; 7 nucleotides agree with TRBD1. The CDR3 spans 15 residues. Per germline, CDR1 SGHVS and CDR2 FNYEAQ. V dropped 0 bases and J dropped 6; count of bases not matched to a gene: 7. In nucleotides, the CDR3 is TGTGCCAGCAGCTTAGCGTCTGGGACAGACCATGGCTACACCTTC. Encoded protein: CASSLASGTDHGYTF.

The chain recombines TRBV5-1 with TRBJ2-7, with a possible D match to TRBD2 (6 bases). V gave up 2 bases and J gave up 2 bases, with 11 bases separating them. The CDR3 has 14 residues. Germline assignment: CDR1 SGHRS and CDR2 YFSETQ. CDR3 region: CASSLAGATYEQYF. CDR3 nucleotides: TGCGCCAGCAGCTTAGCGGGCGCGACCTACGAGCAGTACTTC.

The genes are TRBV6-4 and TRBJ1-1, with 8 nucleotides matching TRBD1. CDR1 and CDR2 from the germline V gene are MRHNA and SNTAGT. The CDR3 spans 14 residues. The ends lost 2 bases at V and 5 bases at J; junction bases unmatched: 4. Here the CDR3 DNA reads TGTGCCAGCAGTGACCACAGGGGGGGGACTGAAGCTTTCTTT. Translated: CASSDHRGGTEAFF.

This clone was picked up a small number of times. This chain connects TRBV15 to TRBJ1-6, with TRBD1 matching 7 bases. Germline loops: CDR1 LNHNV, CDR2 YYDKDF (reference sequence). J gave up 9 bases and V 5 bases, and 7 bases lay outside the gene matches. The CDR3 covers 14 residues. This chain's CDR3 is CATSGRQGLSPLHF. CDR3 bases: TGTGCCACCAGCGGGCGACAGGGACTTTCACCCCTCCACTTT.

The chain combines TRBV10-3 with TRBJ1-5; D may be TRBD1 (6 bases). V shed 6 bases and J shed 6 bases, with 21 bases lying between them. From germline, CDR1 is ENHRY and CDR2 SYGVKD. CDR3 size: 16 residues. CDR3 residues: CAISSPDGRGGQPQHF. As DNA, the CDR3 is TGTGCCATCAGCTCCCCCGACGGCAGGGGCGGTCAGCCCCAGCATTTT.